This is a list of T cell receptor beta chains from one sample in a study of T cells in Graves' hyperthyroidism and ophthalmopathy. TCRdb recomputed calls from the multiplex PCR reads with MiXCR, one row per CDR3 protein. The sample shows some 460,000 distinct CDR3 sequences, around 16% of them seen only once. Sequenced sample: blood. These receptors originate from a woman aged 18-29 years with Graves' hyperthyroidism. The CDR3 runs from the conserved cysteine through the conserved F or W. The D gene is left open where the match is weak. Not all rows give a size; the values are once, few, many and, for expanded clones, a class.

v_call: TRBV12-3/TRBV12-4
d_call: NA
clone_size: many
j_call: TRBJ1-5
cdr3_aa: CASSWTLSNQPQHF
cdr3_nt: TGTGCCAGCAGTTGGACATTAAGCAATCAGCCCCAGCATTTT

v_call: TRBV6-1
d_call: TRBD1
clone_size: many
j_call: TRBJ2-1
cdr3_aa: CASTQDRALNEQFF
cdr3_nt: TGTGCCAGCACCCAGGACAGGGCCCTCAATGAGCAGTTCTTC

v_call: TRBV15
d_call: NA
clone_size: NA
j_call: TRBJ2-5
cdr3_aa: CATSRTSGRGETQYF
cdr3_nt: TGTGCCACCAGCAGGACCTCAGGGCGCGGGGAGACCCAGTACTTC

v_call: TRBV27
d_call: TRBD1
clone_size: few
j_call: TRBJ2-5
cdr3_aa: CASSPLDRGKAETQYF
cdr3_nt: TGTGCCAGCAGTCCCCTGGACAGGGGGAAAGCCGAGACCCAGTACTTC

v_call: TRBV3-1
d_call: NA
clone_size: many
j_call: TRBJ2-7
cdr3_aa: CASSQEFSSYEQYF
cdr3_nt: TGTGCCAGCAGCCAAGAGTTTAGCTCCTACGAGCAGTACTTC

v_call: TRBV18
d_call: NA
clone_size: many
j_call: TRBJ1-4
cdr3_aa: CASSPPNINEKLFF
cdr3_nt: TGTGCCAGCTCACCACCGAACATCAATGAAAAACTGTTTTTT

v_call: TRBV19
d_call: NA
clone_size: few
j_call: TRBJ2-1
cdr3_aa: CASSPHRSPLYNEQFF
cdr3_nt: TGTGCCAGTAGTCCCCATCGCTCCCCCTTATACAATGAGCAGTTCTTC

v_call: TRBV29-1
d_call: TRBD1
clone_size: many
j_call: TRBJ2-3
cdr3_aa: CSSDSDRGTDTQYF
cdr3_nt: TGCAGCTCAGACTCGGACAGGGGCACAGATACGCAGTATTTT

v_call: TRBV20-1
d_call: NA
clone_size: many
j_call: TRBJ2-4
cdr3_aa: CSARIGENIQYF
cdr3_nt: TGCAGTGCGAGGATAGGAGAAAACATTCAGTACTTC

v_call: TRBV3-1
d_call: NA
clone_size: NA
j_call: TRBJ2-6
cdr3_aa: CASSPPDYGGSGANVLTF
cdr3_nt: TGTGCCAGCAGCCCCCCCGATTATGGGGGCTCTGGGGCCAACGTCCTGACTTTC

v_call: TRBV7-2
d_call: NA
clone_size: NA
j_call: TRBJ1-1
cdr3_aa: CASSPLTDTEAFF
cdr3_nt: TGTGCCAGCAGTCCGCTCACGGACACTGAAGCTTTCTTT

v_call: TRBV5-5
d_call: NA
clone_size: many
j_call: TRBJ2-2
cdr3_aa: CASSFRLGRGNTGELFF
cdr3_nt: TGTGCCAGCAGCTTTCGGTTGGGACGGGGGAACACCGGGGAGCTGTTTTTT

v_call: TRBV30
d_call: NA
clone_size: many
j_call: TRBJ1-2
cdr3_aa: CAWSYNWGNYGYTF
cdr3_nt: TGTGCCTGGAGTTACAACTGGGGTAACTATGGCTACACCTTC

v_call: TRBV6-1
d_call: TRBD2
clone_size: many
j_call: TRBJ2-1
cdr3_aa: CASSGTSGRSENLFEQFF
cdr3_nt: TGTGCCAGCAGTGGGACTAGCGGGCGGAGCGAGAACCTATTTGAGCAGTTCTTC

v_call: TRBV27
d_call: NA
clone_size: many
j_call: TRBJ1-2
cdr3_aa: CASTPFPTASNYGYTF
cdr3_nt: TGTGCCAGCACCCCATTCCCGACAGCCTCTAACTATGGCTACACCTTC

v_call: TRBV4-1
d_call: NA
clone_size: many
j_call: TRBJ1-2
cdr3_aa: CASSTLWTANYGYTF
cdr3_nt: TGCGCCAGCAGTACCCTATGGACTGCGAACTATGGCTACACCTTC

v_call: TRBV6-1
d_call: TRBD2
clone_size: many
j_call: TRBJ2-5
cdr3_aa: CASSYSGGVQETQYF
cdr3_nt: TGTGCCAGCAGTTATAGCGGGGGGGTGCAAGAGACCCAGTACTTC

v_call: TRBV7-3
d_call: TRBD1
clone_size: many
j_call: TRBJ1-6
cdr3_aa: CASSLIGGDRGSPLHF
cdr3_nt: TGTGCCAGCAGCTTAATAGGTGGGGACAGGGGATCACCCCTCCACTTT

v_call: TRBV18
d_call: NA
clone_size: many
j_call: TRBJ2-5
cdr3_aa: CASSPVDGVGETQYF
cdr3_nt: TGTGCCAGCTCACCAGTCGACGGGGTGGGGGAGACCCAGTACTTC